This TCR beta chain was sequenced for a study of cytomegalovirus exposure and HLA in healthy donors. Study details: Later analysis reported that the 95 to 150 validation repertoires shared the platform of the roughly 630 first-cohort repertoires.

Here immunoSEQ multiplex PCR was the method, and the copy in TCRdb shows in-frame clones only, minus some. The sample contains 200,000 to 250,000 clones, over 80% of which appear only once. This sequence originates from a young woman in good health and CMV-seronegative. Input material: PBMCs.

The CDR3 bases are TGCGCCAGCAGCCAAGATCAGGGGACAGGACTTAATGAAAAACTGTTTTTT. This encodes CASSQDQGTGLNEKLFF. The chain couples TRBV4-1 to TRBJ1-4; TRBD1 agrees at 8 bases. J lost 4 bases, V lost 0 bases, and 7 bases had no gene match. This CDR3 region has 17 residues. Germline lookup yields CDR1 MGHRA and CDR2 YSYEKL.